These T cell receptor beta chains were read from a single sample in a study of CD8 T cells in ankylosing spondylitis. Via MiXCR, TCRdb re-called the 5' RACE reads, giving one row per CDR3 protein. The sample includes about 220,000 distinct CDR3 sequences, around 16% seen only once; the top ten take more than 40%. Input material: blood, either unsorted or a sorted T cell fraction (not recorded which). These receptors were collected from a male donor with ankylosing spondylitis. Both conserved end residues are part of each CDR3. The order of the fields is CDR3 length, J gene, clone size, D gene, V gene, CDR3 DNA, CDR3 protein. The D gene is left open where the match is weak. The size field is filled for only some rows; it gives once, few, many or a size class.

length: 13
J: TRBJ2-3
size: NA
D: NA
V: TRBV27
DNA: TGTGCCAGCAGTTTATCGGGGTCAGATACGCAGTATTTT
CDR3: CASSLSGSDTQYF

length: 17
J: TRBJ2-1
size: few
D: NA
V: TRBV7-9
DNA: TGTGCCAGCAGCTTAGCCCCCGGGGCCCGGCTTTACAATGAGCAGTTCTTC
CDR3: CASSLAPGARLYNEQFF

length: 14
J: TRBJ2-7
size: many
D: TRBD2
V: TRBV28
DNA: TGTGCCAGCTGGGAAGCGGGAGGGCCGAACGAGCAGTACTTC
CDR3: CASWEAGGPNEQYF

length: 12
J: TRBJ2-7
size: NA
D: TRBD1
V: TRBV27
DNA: TGTGCCAGCAGTTCTACAGGGGACGAGCAGTACTTC
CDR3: CASSSTGDEQYF

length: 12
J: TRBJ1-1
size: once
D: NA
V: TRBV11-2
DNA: TGTGCCAGCAGGCCCCCTGAGACTGAAGCTTTCTTT
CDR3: CASRPPETEAFF

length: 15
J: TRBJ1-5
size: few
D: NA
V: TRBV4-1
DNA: TGCGCCAGCAGCCATATTTCAGGGGGCAATCAGCCCCAGCATTTT
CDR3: CASSHISGGNQPQHF

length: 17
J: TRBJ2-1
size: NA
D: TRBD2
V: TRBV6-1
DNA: TGTGCCAGCAGGGAACTAGCGGGAGGGCCTTCCCGCAATGAGCAGTTCTTC
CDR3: CASRELAGGPSRNEQFF

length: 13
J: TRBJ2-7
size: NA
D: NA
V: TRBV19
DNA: TGTGCCAGTAGTATCGACAGCTCCTACGAGCAGTACTTC
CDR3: CASSIDSSYEQYF

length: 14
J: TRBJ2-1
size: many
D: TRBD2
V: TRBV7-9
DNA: TGTGCCAGCCGGTCGGCGGGGGGGTTTAATGAGCAGTTCTTC
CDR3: CASRSAGGFNEQFF

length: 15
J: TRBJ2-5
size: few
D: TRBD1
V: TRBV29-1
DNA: TGCAGCGTTGAGCCCGGGACAGACCCACAAGAGACCCAGTACTTC
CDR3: CSVEPGTDPQETQYF

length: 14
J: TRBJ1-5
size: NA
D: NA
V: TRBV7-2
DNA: TGTGCCAGCAGCTTATTACCGGGGGACCAGCCCCAGCATTTT
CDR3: CASSLLPGDQPQHF

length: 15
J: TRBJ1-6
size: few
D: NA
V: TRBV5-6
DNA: TGTGCCAGCAGCTTGGCCGCCAGATTGGATTCACCCCTCCACTTT
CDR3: CASSLAARLDSPLHF

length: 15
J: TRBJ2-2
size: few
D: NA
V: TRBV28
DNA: TGTGCCAGCAGTTTCGAGACCCTAAGAACCGGGGAGCTGTTTTTT
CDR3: CASSFETLRTGELFF

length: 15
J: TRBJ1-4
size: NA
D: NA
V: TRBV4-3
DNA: TGCGCCAGCAGCCAAGATCTGGGTATGGATGAAAAACTGTTTTTT
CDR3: CASSQDLGMDEKLFF

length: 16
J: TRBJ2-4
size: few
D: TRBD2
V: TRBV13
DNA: TGTGCCAGCAGTCCTTGGGGTAGCGGGATAATGGACATTCAGTACTTC
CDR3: CASSPWGSGIMDIQYF

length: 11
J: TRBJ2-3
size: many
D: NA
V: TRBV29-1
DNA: TGCAGCGTTGAAGTGGAGGGTACGCAGTATTTT
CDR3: CSVEVEGTQYF

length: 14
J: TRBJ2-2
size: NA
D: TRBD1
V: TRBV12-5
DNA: TGTGCTAGTGGTTTGGGACAGGGTCTTGGGGAGCTGTTTTTT
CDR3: CASGLGQGLGELFF

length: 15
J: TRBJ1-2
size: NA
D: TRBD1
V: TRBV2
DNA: TGTGCCAGCAGCGAGGGACAGCTCGCTAACTATGGCTACACCTTC
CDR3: CASSEGQLANYGYTF

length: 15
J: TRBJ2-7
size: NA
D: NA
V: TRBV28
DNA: TGTGCCAGCACTTGGACCCGGGAGTTCCCCTACGAGCAGTACTTC
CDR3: CASTWTREFPYEQYF

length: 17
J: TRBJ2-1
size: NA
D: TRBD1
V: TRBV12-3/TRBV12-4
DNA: TGTGCCAGCAGTTTAGCGCGGACAGGGGGGTTCTACAATGAGCAGTTCTTC
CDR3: CASSLARTGGFYNEQFF

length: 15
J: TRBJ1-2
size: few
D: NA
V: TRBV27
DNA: TGTGCCAGCAGCCCGAGCGGGACCCTCAACTATGGCTACACCTTC
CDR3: CASSPSGTLNYGYTF

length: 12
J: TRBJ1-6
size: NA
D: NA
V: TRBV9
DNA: TGTGCCAGCAGCGGACCGAATTCACCCCTCCACTTT
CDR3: CASSGPNSPLHF

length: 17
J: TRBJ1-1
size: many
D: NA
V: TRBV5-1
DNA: TGCGCCAGCAGCCTCGAGGGTTTCGTGAATGTGAACACTGAAGCTTTCTTT
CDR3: CASSLEGFVNVNTEAFF

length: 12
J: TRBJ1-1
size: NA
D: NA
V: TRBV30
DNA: TGTGCCTGCGACCAGGGGAACACTGAAGCTTTCTTT
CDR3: CACDQGNTEAFF

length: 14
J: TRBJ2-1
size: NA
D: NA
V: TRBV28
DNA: TGTGCCAGCAGTCCCTGGGGGAAACCTGGGGAGCAGTTCTTC
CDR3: CASSPWGKPGEQFF

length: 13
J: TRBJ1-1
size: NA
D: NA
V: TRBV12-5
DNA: TGTGCTAGTGGTTTGGTATCGAACACTGAAGCTTTCTTT
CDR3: CASGLVSNTEAFF